A selection of T cell receptor beta chains follows, all from one sample in a study of beta chain features in type 1 diabetes. Libraries were prepared by immunoSEQ multiplex PCR; TCRdb keeps only in-frame clonotypes and omits some of them. The sample consists of around 600,000 clones, 9.5% to 15% of them appearing once. The sequencing sample was made of naive CD4+ T cells from blood. The receptors here all came from a man aged 25-40 years with type 1 diabetes. The CDR3 runs from the conserved cysteine through the conserved F or W. D genes are given only for firm matches. Clone size appears in some rows only: once, few, many, or a class for an expanded clone.

DNA	CDR3	V	D	J	size	length
TGCGCCAGCAGGACTAGCACAGATACGCAGTATTTT	CASRTSTDTQYF	TRBV5-1	.	TRBJ2-3	.	12
TGCGCCAGCAGCCAATTGGACAGGGCCAACTATGGCTACACCTTC	CASSQLDRANYGYTF	TRBV4-3	TRBD1	TRBJ1-2	.	15
TGTGCCAGCAGTTTATCCCACAGGGGAATGGTAGCCTACGAGCAGTACTTC	CASSLSHRGMVAYEQYF	TRBV27	TRBD1	TRBJ2-7	few	17
TGTGCCAGCAGCGTAGAACAGGACAGGACTGAAGCTTTCTTT	CASSVEQDRTEAFF	TRBV9	TRBD1	TRBJ1-1	.	14
TGTGCCAGCAGCTTAGGCTCGGGGGCCGGCAATGAGCAGTTCTTC	CASSLGSGAGNEQFF	TRBV11-3	.	TRBJ2-1	.	15
TGTGCCAGCAGCTTACACAGTCAGGGTGTGGGCTACACCTTC	CASSLHSQGVGYTF	TRBV7-2	.	TRBJ1-2	.	14
TGTGCCAGCAGCCGAACAGGGATTCACACCTTC	CASSRTGIHTF	TRBV7-9	.	TRBJ1-2	few	11
TGTGCCAGCAGTTTACAGGGGAAAAACATTCAGTACTTC	CASSLQGKNIQYF	TRBV28	.	TRBJ2-4	.	13
TGCGCCAGCAGCTTGTCCCCACAGGGAGTGTACAATGAGCAGTTCTTC	CASSLSPQGVYNEQFF	TRBV5-1	.	TRBJ2-1	.	16
TGTGCCTGGGGAGAAGGAAAAGGGATAAACATTCAGTACTTC	CAWGEGKGINIQYF	TRBV30	.	TRBJ2-4	.	14
TGCGCCAGCAGCCAAGATTACGGAGGGTCGGAGACCCAGTACTTC	CASSQDYGGSETQYF	TRBV4-3	.	TRBJ2-5	.	15
TGTGCCAGCAGTGATCGGAGGTCCTACAATGAGCAGTTCTTC	CASSDRRSYNEQFF	TRBV2	.	TRBJ2-1	.	14
TGTGCCAGCAGCCTCAATAGTCATCGCGGTTATTTGGCCGGGGAGCTGTTTTTT	CASSLNSHRGYLAGELFF	TRBV2	.	TRBJ2-2	.	18
TGTGCCAGCAGAGCCGGGACGGTGAACTATGGCTACACCTTC	CASRAGTVNYGYTF	TRBV5-4	.	TRBJ1-2	few	14
TGTGCCATCCTTCAGGGTCCTGAAGCTTTCTTT	CAILQGPEAFF	TRBV7-9	.	TRBJ1-1	.	11
TGTGCCAGCAGCTTCGGACAGGCCCTCTACGAGCAGTACTTC	CASSFGQALYEQYF	TRBV5-6	TRBD1	TRBJ2-7	few	14
TGTGCCAGCCGTGGGACAGCGATTAATTCACCCCTCCACTTT	CASRGTAINSPLHF	TRBV27	TRBD1	TRBJ1-6	.	14
TGTGCCAGCAGCAAAAGGAGGAACATTCAGTACTTC	CASSKRRNIQYF	TRBV13	.	TRBJ2-4	few	12
TGTGCCAGCAGTTTGGCGCAGCTCGGGGCCGCGAACACCGGGGAGCTGTTTTTT	CASSLAQLGAANTGELFF	TRBV28	.	TRBJ2-2	once	18
TGTGCCAGCAGCGAACCCTTCGGGGGGGATACTAGCACAGATACGCAGTATTTT	CASSEPFGGDTSTDTQYF	TRBV28	TRBD2	TRBJ2-3	.	18
TGTGCCAGCAGCACGACCCCAGGCCTCTACACCTTC	CASSTTPGLYTF	TRBV28	.	TRBJ1-2	.	12
TGTGCCAGCAGCTTAGCGCCAGGGACAGCCTACGAGCAGTACTTC	CASSLAPGTAYEQYF	TRBV7-2	TRBD1	TRBJ2-7	.	15
TGTGCCAGCAGCTTAGGGGGGATGAGTGCTGAAGCTTTCTTT	CASSLGGMSAEAFF	TRBV7-2	.	TRBJ1-1	few	14
TGTGCCAGCAGCCAAGATTTAGGGCAGCCCCAGCATTTT	CASSQDLGQPQHF	TRBV4-2	.	TRBJ1-5	few	13
TGTGCCAGCAGCCAAGATCCCTCTGAAGAGCAGTTCTTC	CASSQDPSEEQFF	TRBV4-2	.	TRBJ2-1	.	13
TGTGCCAGCTCACCTGCAGCCTCCTACGAGCAGTACTTC	CASSPAASYEQYF	TRBV18	.	TRBJ2-7	few	13
TGTGCCAGCAGTTTCAGCGGGGGGGCCCATGAGCAGTTCTTC	CASSFSGGAHEQFF	TRBV28	TRBD2	TRBJ2-1	.	14
TGTGCCAGCAGCTTGGATGCGGGGGGTAGCTACAATGAGCAGTTCTTC	CASSLDAGGSYNEQFF	TRBV5-4	TRBD2	TRBJ2-1	few	16
TGTGCCAGCAGTTACAAAGGCCCAGGGGGTTACACAGATACGCAGTATTTT	CASSYKGPGGYTDTQYF	TRBV2	TRBD1	TRBJ2-3	few	17
TGTGCCAGCAGTGAAGGGCAGATTAGCAATCAGCCCCAGCATTTT	CASSEGQISNQPQHF	TRBV2	.	TRBJ1-5	few	15
TGTGCCAGCAGCTTTACGGCAGGGGCAAGCACAGATACGCAGTATTTT	CASSFTAGASTDTQYF	TRBV7-6	.	TRBJ2-3	.	16
TGTGCCAGCAACGAGGACAGGGCCCTAGCCAAAAACATTCAGTACTTC	CASNEDRALAKNIQYF	TRBV2	TRBD1	TRBJ2-4	.	16
TGTGCCAGCAGCCGTCAGGGGAACTCCTACGAGCAGTACTTC	CASSRQGNSYEQYF	TRBV5-4	.	TRBJ2-7	few	14
TGTGCCAGCAACCGGGGGGGACAGGGAGGAAACATTCAGTACTTC	CASNRGGQGGNIQYF	TRBV28	.	TRBJ2-4	few	15
TGTGCCAGCAAACTTTCCACTAGGGGGACTCAGTTCTTC	CASKLSTRGTQFF	TRBV28	.	TRBJ2-1	few	13
TGTGCCAGCCGGTCGACAGGGGACAACTACGAGCAGTACTTC	CASRSTGDNYEQYF	TRBV7-9	TRBD1	TRBJ2-7	.	14
TGTGCCAGCAGTGATCCAGATACGCAGTATTTT	CASSDPDTQYF	TRBV2	.	TRBJ2-3	few	11
TGTGCCAGCAGCCGGAAAGGCGACGGACTATCCCTTCGGCAGTACTTC	CASSRKGDGLSLRQYF	TRBV11-2	.	TRBJ2-7	.	16
TGTGCCTGGAGCCCCCGGGGCAATCAGCCCCAGCATTTT	CAWSPRGNQPQHF	TRBV30	.	TRBJ1-5	few	13
TGTGCCAGCTGGACTAGCGGGGGGGCGGATACGCAGTATTTT	CASWTSGGADTQYF	TRBV7-9	TRBD2	TRBJ2-3	.	14
TGCGCCAGCAGCCAATTTTATGAGGGTACCCACGAGCAGTACTTC	CASSQFYEGTHEQYF	TRBV5-1	.	TRBJ2-7	.	15
TGTGCCAGCTCACTCGGGACAGGGGAGGCAGATACGCAGTATTTT	CASSLGTGEADTQYF	TRBV18	TRBD1	TRBJ2-3	.	15
TGTGCCAGCAGCGTAGACGGATTCCTTTTGCCGCAGTATTTT	CASSVDGFLLPQYF	TRBV9	.	TRBJ2-3	.	14
TGTGCCATCAGTGAGACGGATCCCCTGAACACTGAAGCTTTCTTT	CAISETDPLNTEAFF	TRBV10-3	.	TRBJ1-1	.	15
TGTGCTAGCAGCGGAGTAGCTCAAGAGACCCAGTACTTC	CASSGVAQETQYF	TRBV7-7	.	TRBJ2-5	.	13
TGCGCCAGCAGCTTTGAAGGAGCAACTAATGAAAAACTGTTTTTT	CASSFEGATNEKLFF	TRBV5-1	.	TRBJ1-4	.	15
TGTACCAGCTCACCACCTAGCTACTATGGCTACACCTTC	CTSSPPSYYGYTF	TRBV18	.	TRBJ1-2	.	13
TGCAGCGTTGATTTTCCCGGATCCCCTTACTATGGCTACACCTTC	CSVDFPGSPYYGYTF	TRBV29-1	.	TRBJ1-2	.	15
TGTGCCAGCAGCCTGAGGACAGGGGGCATGGTTACGCAGTATTTT	CASSLRTGGMVTQYF	TRBV7-2	TRBD1	TRBJ2-3	.	15
TGTGCCAGCAGTTCCCCGACAGGCCTCTACGAGCAGTACTTC	CASSSPTGLYEQYF	TRBV28	.	TRBJ2-7	few	14
TGTGCCAGCAGTCCCCACCGGGCGGGGGTAGCCAATGAGCAGTTCTTC	CASSPHRAGVANEQFF	TRBV28	TRBD2	TRBJ2-1	few	16
TGTGCCAGCAGCGTTATATCAGATCCCTCCTACGAGCAGTACTTC	CASSVISDPSYEQYF	TRBV9	.	TRBJ2-7	.	15
TGTGCCAGCCGACTAGGCCAAACTAATGAAAAACTGTTTTTT	CASRLGQTNEKLFF	TRBV7-9	.	TRBJ1-4	few	14
TGCGCCAGCAGCTTAAGACTAGCGAATGAGCAGTTCTTC	CASSLRLANEQFF	TRBV5-1	TRBD2	TRBJ2-1	.	13
TGCAGCGTCCCGGGACAGGGGAACTATGGCTACACCTTC	CSVPGQGNYGYTF	TRBV29-1	TRBD1	TRBJ1-2	.	13
TGCAGCGTTGGACAGGGTAATGAAAAACTGTTTTTT	CSVGQGNEKLFF	TRBV29-1	TRBD1	TRBJ1-4	.	12
TGTGCCAGCTCAGCTGACATTAAAGTCTATGGCTACACCTTC	CASSADIKVYGYTF	TRBV18	.	TRBJ1-2	few	14
TGTGCCAGCAGCGTAGCTCGTACCAATGAGCAGTTCTTC	CASSVARTNEQFF	TRBV9	.	TRBJ2-1	.	13
TGTGCCAGCTCACCACAAGTCTCACAGGGTACCTACGAGCAGTACTTC	CASSPQVSQGTYEQYF	TRBV18	.	TRBJ2-7	few	16